The clone carrying this TCR beta chain was observed a handful of times. The junction differs from germline at one of its ends, possibly a read error. This record belongs to a study of T cell responses to AZD1222 COVID-19 vaccine. The repertoire was sequenced with immunoSEQ multiplex PCR; TCRdb's copy has only in-frame clones and lacks some. The sample contains about 270,000 clones, around 92% of which appear only once. The CDR3 length is 14 residues. Per germline, CDR1 SGHRS and CDR2 YFSETQ. The receptor was derived from an adult who received the AZD1222 COVID-19 vaccine. The sample consisted of peripheral blood, taken 28 days after the second AZD1222 dose. J is TRBJ1-6 and V is TRBV5-1; 8 bases are shared with TRBD1. The CDR3 bases are TGCGCCAGCAGATTGGACAGGGATCATTCACCCCTCCACTTT. Amino acids: CASRLDRDHSPLHF.